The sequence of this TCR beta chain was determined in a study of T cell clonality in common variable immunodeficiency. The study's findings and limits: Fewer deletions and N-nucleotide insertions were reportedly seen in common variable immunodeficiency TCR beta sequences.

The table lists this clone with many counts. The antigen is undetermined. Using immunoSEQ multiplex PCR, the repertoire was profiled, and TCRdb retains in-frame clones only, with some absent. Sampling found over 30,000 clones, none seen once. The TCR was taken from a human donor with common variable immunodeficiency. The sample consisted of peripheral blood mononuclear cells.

The CDR3 protein is CASSELEVGQDTQYF. CDR3 bases read: TGTGCCAGCAGTGAGCTAGAAGTTGGTCAGGATACG. This sequence joins TRBV2 and TRBJ2-3, with D unclear. The CDR3 end lies 3 residues beyond the end of the read and is filled in from the germline J gene. Looked up from germline, CDR1 is SNHLY and CDR2 is FYNNEI. This CDR3 comprises 15 residues. V was shortened by 3 bases and J by 6 bases, with 16 bases between the two germline ends.